The 27 T cell receptor beta chains below all came from one sample that was sequenced in a study of read filtering for tumor transcriptome and immune sequencing. From approximately 430 ng of RNA, a library with molecular barcoded alpha/delta and beta/gamma adaptors was made. TCRdb passed the reads through MiXCR, listing each CDR3 protein once. This table has about 37,000 distinct CDR3 sequences, roughly 10% appearing once. The sequencing sample was made of a population of CD138-negative cells sorted from bone marrow. The receptors were sampled from a donor over 35 with multiple myeloma.

In this sample, this clonotype turned up many times. V and J are TRBV20-1 and TRBJ1-5; perhaps TRBD1 as D (5 bases). Germline assignment: CDR1 DFQATT and CDR2 SNEGSKA (reference sequence). Trimming shortened V by 1 base and J by 1 base, and 8 bases separated the two germline ends. This CDR3 region has 14 residues. As DNA, the CDR3 is TGCAGTGCTAGAGGGGGGATGAGCAATCAGCCCCAGCATTTT. Protein sequence: CSARGGMSNQPQHF.

The sample holds many counts of this clonotype. J is TRBJ2-2 and V is TRBV6-5; D gene uncertain. Germline loops: CDR1 MNHEY, CDR2 SVGAGI. V was cut by 5 bases and J by 4 bases, with 8 bases left in between. CDR3 size: 13 residues. The CDR3: CASSPPGTGELFF. The CDR3 bases are TGTGCCAGCAGTCCCCCGGGCACCGGGGAGCTGTTTTTT.

Ten or more counts support this clonotype. This rearrangement joins TRBV28 to TRBJ2-7, with 7 bases that match TRBD1. Per germline, CDR1 MDHEN and CDR2 SYDVKM. The CDR3 contains 12 residues. V shed 2 bases and J 7 bases; nucleotides not matched to a gene: 2. In DNA form, the CDR3 reads TGTGCCAGCAGTTTACAGGGGGTGGAGCAGTACTTC. This gives the protein CASSLQGVEQYF.

Ten or more counts support this clonotype. The chain couples TRBV7-2 to TRBJ1-2, with a possible D match to TRBD1 (5 bases). Trimming removed 5 bases from V and 0 bases from J, with 13 bases in between. This CDR3 is built from 15 residues. CDR1 is SGHTA and CDR2 is FQGNSA in the germline V gene. The CDR3 loop reads CASSPQQGSNYGYTF. The CDR3 DNA sequence: TGTGCCAGCAGCCCCCAGCAGGGATCTAACTATGGCTACACCTTC. Looking up the rest from reference TRBV7-2 and TRBJ1-2 gives the full variable domain: GAGVSQSPSNKVTEKGKDVELRCDPISGHTALYWYRQSLGQGLEFLIYFQGNSAPDKSGLPSDRFSAERTGGSVSTLTIQRTQQEDSAVYLCASSPQQGSNYGYTFGSGTRLTVV.

There are many counts of this clonotype. The chain uses TRBV12-3 or TRBV12-4 and TRBJ2-3; 9 bases fit TRBD2. V shed 2 bases and J 1 base; nucleotides not matched to a gene: 4. This CDR3 is built from 16 residues. CDR3 DNA: TGTGCCAGCAGTTTACGACCTAGCGGGGGCACAGATACGCAGTATTTT. Translating it yields CASSLRPSGGTDTQYF.

The chain employs TRBV7-3 and TRBJ2-1; no reliable D call. The CDR3 has 16 amino acids. V shed 9 bases and J shed 3 bases, with 21 bases lying between them. CDR1 and CDR2 from the germline V gene are SGHTA and FQGTGA. The CDR3 DNA is TGTGCCAGTAGCCCCAGGACGGCCTTAGGCTACAATGAGCAGTTCTTC. Its protein is CASSPRTALGYNEQFF.

This clonotype occurred many times. J is TRBJ1-5 and V is TRBV7-2, with D perhaps matching TRBD1 (6 bases). Germline CDR1 reads SGHTA; CDR2 reads FQGNSA. V was trimmed by 6 bases and J by 6 bases, leaving 18 bases between them. This CDR3 is built from 15 residues. CDR3 coding DNA: TGTGCCAGCAGTCGAGAGGGAGGGGGACCTCAGCCCCAGCATTTT. Translation: CASSREGGGPQPQHF.

This clonotype has at least ten counts. The J gene is TRBJ1-1, the V gene TRBV20-1; tentative D call: TRBD1 (6 bases). Looked up from germline, CDR1 is DFQATT and CDR2 is SNEGSKA (reference sequence). V was shortened by 0 bases and J by 5 bases, with 16 bases between the two germline ends. This CDR3 is 15 amino acids long. CDR3 bases: TGCAGTGCTAGAGATCCAGGGGAAGGTCGGACTGAAGCTTTCTTT. Translation gives CSARDPGEGRTEAFF.

Comments on this clonotype: As the CDR3 is not closed by the conserved phenylalanine or tryptophan, this likely results from a read error. The V gene is TRBV5-1, the J gene TRBJ1-1; 7 bases line up with TRBD1. With 6 bases clipped from V and 6 bases from J, the junction kept 11 bases outside the gene matches. The germline gives CDR1 SGHRS, CDR2 YFSETQ. The CDR3 loop spans 14 amino acids. This CDR3 reads CASTIYGQDAEAFL. The CDR3 region has the DNA TGCGCCAGCACCATTTACGGACAGGACGCTGAAGCTTTCCTT.

This clonotype qualifies as medium-sized. The CDR3 sequence is CASTSWGPNEQFF. The CDR3 region has the DNA TGTGCCAGCACCAGTTGGGGGCCCAATGAGCAGTTCTTC. The V and J genes are TRBV5-5 and TRBJ2-1; a possible D gene is TRBD1 (6 bases). The CDR3 runs to 13 residues. CDR1 SGHKS and CDR2 YYEKEE come from the germline V gene (reference sequence). V was cut by 6 bases and J by 6 bases, with 13 bases left in between.

This clonotype was found many times. The rearrangement uses TRBV6-1 and TRBJ2-1; possibly TRBD1 for D (7 bases). The CDR3 is 15 amino acids. Deletions cut 2 bases from V and 7 bases from J, with 15 bases between. Germline CDR1 is MNHNS and CDR2 is SASEGT. The CDR3 DNA reads TGTGCCAGCAGTGAAATGGCGGGGACAGTGAATGAGCAGTTCTTC. Translation: CASSEMAGTVNEQFF.

This clonotype was seen ten or more times. This chain links TRBV7-2 with TRBJ1-1; D possibly corresponds to TRBD1 (5 bases). Germline CDR1 SGHTA, CDR2 FQGNSA. The CDR3 totals 14 residues. V gave up 3 bases and J gave up 3 bases, with 11 bases separating them. The CDR3 region is CASSLHGGDTEAFF. The CDR3 DNA reads as TGTGCCAGCAGCTTGCATGGGGGAGACACTGAAGCTTTCTTT.

This clonotype has only a few counts. The J gene is TRBJ2-5, the V gene TRBV11-2; 8 bases fit TRBD2. There are 15 residues in the CDR3. Trimming removed 5 bases from V and 2 bases from J; junction bases left unmatched: 7. The germline V gene encodes CDR1 SGHAT and CDR2 FQNNGV. CDR3 nucleotides: TGTGCCAGCAGCGTCTGGCGGGGGGTTCAAGAGACCCAGTACTTC. Amino acids: CASSVWRGVQETQYF.

Many counts were recorded for this clonotype. The V gene is TRBV5-1, the J gene TRBJ2-1; 7 positions match TRBD2. CDR1 is SGHRS and CDR2 is YFSETQ in the germline V gene. The CDR3 has 15 residues. J lost 0 bases, V lost 2 bases, and 2 bases had no gene match. This CDR3 is CASSFRDYSYNEQFF. The CDR3 nucleotides read TGCGCCAGCAGCTTCCGGGACTACTCCTACAATGAGCAGTTCTTC.

The sample holds many counts of this clonotype. CDR3 amino acids: CASSKLAGGQETQYF. CDR3 nucleotides: TGTGCCAGCAGCAAGCTAGCGGGGGGCCAAGAGACCCAGTACTTC. The rearrangement links TRBV3-1 to TRBJ2-5; 11 bases agree with TRBD2. The CDR3 extends over 15 amino acids. The germline CDR1 and CDR2 sequences are LGHDT and YNNKEL (reference sequence). With V trimmed by 5 bases and J by 1 base, 3 bases remained unmatched.

This clonotype was recorded at least ten times. The conserved final phenylalanine or tryptophan is absent from the CDR3, which likely points to a read error. The V call is TRBV28, the J call TRBJ1-1; D is possibly TRBD1 (5 bases). The CDR3 contains 13 residues. Trimming pared 5 bases from V and 0 bases from J, leaving 7 bases between. Germline CDR1 reads MDHEN; CDR2 reads SYDVKM. Here the CDR3 DNA reads TGTGCCAGCAGTCCAGGGATGAACACTGAAGCTTTCATT. Its translation: CASSPGMNTEAFI.

In this sample, this clonotype turned up many times. The chain combines TRBV4-2 with TRBJ2-1, with D unresolved. Trimming removed 2 bases at V and 10 bases at J, with 12 bases between. The germline CDR1 and CDR2 sequences are LGHNA and YNFKEQ. CDR3 length: 13 amino acids. Here the CDR3 reads CASSQYLSKEQFF. The CDR3 nucleotides read TGTGCCAGCAGCCAATACTTGTCCAAGGAGCAGTTCTTC.

V and J are TRBV11-2 and TRBJ2-7, with TRBD1 matching 7 bases. The germline V gene encodes CDR1 SGHAT and CDR2 FQNNGV. The CDR3 spans 13 residues. Trimming took 1 base from V and 6 from J; bases not matched to a gene: 3. DNA of the CDR3: TGTGCCAGCAGCTTAGGACAGGGTCGCGAGCAGTACTTC. This gives the protein CASSLGQGREQYF.

This clonotype has ten or more counts. This chain links TRBV6-2 or TRBV6-3 with TRBJ2-5; D may be TRBD1 (5 bases). V was clipped by 6 bases and J by 1 base, with 15 bases between them. CDR1 MNHEY and CDR2 SVGEGT come from the germline V gene. This CDR3 is 15 amino acids long. The CDR3 reads CASRSPGLGQETQYF. CDR3 nucleotide sequence: TGTGCCAGCAGGTCGCCAGGGTTAGGCCAAGAGACCCAGTACTTC.

The J gene is TRBJ1-1, the V gene TRBV10-1; D is unclear. Germline values: CDR1 WNHNN, CDR2 SYGVQD (reference sequence). This CDR3 has 14 amino acids. Deletions cut 4 bases from V and 4 bases from J, with 13 bases between. Here the CDR3 reads CASSGSDGSTEAFF. In DNA, the CDR3 is TGCGCCAGCAGTGGGTCGGACGGGAGCACTGAAGCTTTCTTT.

Turning to this clonotype: A much larger clonotype is one base distant, so this may be a read error. The chain is built from TRBV20-1 and TRBJ1-5; 7 nucleotides line up with TRBD1. Trimming cost V 6 bases and J 0 bases; bases outside gene matches: 14. Germline V CDR1 and CDR2: DFQATT, SNEGSKA (reference sequence). The CDR3 is 17 residues long. In nucleotides, the CDR3 is TGCAGTGCGAATCCCGCTACGGGACAGAGTAGCAATCAGCCCCAGCATTTT. It translates to CSANPATGQSSNQPQHF.

This clonotype was observed at least ten times. This CDR3 is CSARTSRRTDTQYF. As DNA, the CDR3 is TGCAGTGCCAGGACTAGCCGCCGCACAGATACGCAGTATTTT. The V gene is TRBV20-1, the J gene TRBJ2-3; 8 bases fit TRBD2. The CDR3 contains 14 residues. V shed 6 bases, J shed 1 base, and the junction held 6 bases outside the gene matches. CDR1 and CDR2 (germline): DFQATT, SNEGSKA (reference sequence).

This clonotype was seen repeatedly, ten times or more. V and J are TRBV28 and TRBJ2-7; a weak D match, TRBD1 (5 bases). The CDR3 sequence is 13 residues long. Trimming took off 7 bases at V and 0 bases at J, with 10 bases between the two ends. Germline V gives CDR1 MDHEN, CDR2 SYDVKM. CDR3 protein: CASIRQNSYEQYF. The DNA of the CDR3 is TGTGCCAGCATAAGACAGAACTCCTACGAGCAGTACTTC.

To note about this clonotype: This could be a read error, since a much larger clone is one nucleotide away. The chain links TRBV6-2 or TRBV6-3 to TRBJ1-1; D gene uncertain. Germline CDR1 is MNHEY and CDR2 is SVGEGT. The CDR3 spans 13 residues. V was shortened by 10 bases and J by 3 bases, with 15 bases between the two germline ends. This CDR3 reads CAMRTGGYTEAFF. The DNA for the CDR3 is TGTGCCATGCGGACGGGTGGGTACACTGAAGCTTTCTTT.

This clonotype was seen repeatedly, ten times or more. This chain connects TRBV7-8 to TRBJ1-1; D is undetermined. V lost 0 bases and J lost 4, with 12 bases in between. From germline, CDR1 is SGHVS and CDR2 FQNEAQ. The CDR3 spans 15 residues. The CDR3 sequence: CASSLARDFSTEAFF. As DNA, the CDR3 is TGTGCCAGCAGCTTAGCGCGGGATTTTAGCACTGAAGCTTTCTTT.

This rearrangement joins TRBV7-2 to TRBJ2-1; 8 bases match TRBD2. Germline CDR1 is SGHTA and CDR2 is FQGNSA. The CDR3 has 17 amino acids. Trimming cost V 2 bases and J 0 bases; bases outside gene matches: 6. The CDR3 DNA is TGTGCCAGCAGCTTACTAGCGGGCCTCAGCTCCTACAATGAGCAGTTCTTC. Translating gives CASSLLAGLSSYNEQFF.

This clonotype has at least ten counts. The chain carries TRBV20-1 and TRBJ2-2; D ambiguous. Germline V CDR1 and CDR2: DFQATT, SNEGSKA (reference sequence). CDR3 length equals 13 residues. V shed 7 bases and J shed 2 bases, with 11 bases lying between them. As DNA, the CDR3 is TGCAGTGTTAAAGTTAGTAACACCGGGGAGCTGTTTTTT. Its protein is CSVKVSNTGELFF.